The sequence of this T cell receptor (beta chain) was determined in a study of cytomegalovirus exposure and HLA in healthy donors. Study-level findings and limits: Analysis was carried out at a later point, and it linked a missense DCLRE1C variant to TCR beta V- and J-gene trimming. Highly shared sequence variants in one cluster were likely a sequencing artifact. A later analysis found TCR association rates differed by HLA locus, highest for DRB1 and lowest for HLA-C. A few V segments could not be told apart, such as TRBV6-2 and TRBV6-3, and were left out.

There are 14 residues in the CDR3. Germline V gene sequence: CDR1 MNHNS, CDR2 SASEGT. Points on this clone: The antigen is not known.

60 Vbeta and 13 Jbeta primers were used in PCR. The repertoire was sequenced with immunoSEQ multiplex PCR; TCRdb's copy has only in-frame clones and lacks some. The sample holds around 110,000 clones, roughly 69% seen once. This clonotype was obtained from a woman aged 40 to 55 in good health and CMV-seropositive. The chain combines TRBV6-1 with TRBJ1-3; 7 bases agree with TRBD1. Sequences were obtained from PBMCs. CDR3 sequence reads: CATGEVASGNTIYF. The CDR3 nucleotides read TGTGCTACAGGGGAAGTCGCCTCTGGAAACACCATATATTTT.